This passage covers 5 T cell receptor beta chains from one sample sequenced in a study of early T cells in non-severe SARS-CoV-2 infection. TCRdb recomputed calls from the 5' RACE reads with MiXCR, one row per CDR3 protein. The sample holds 75,000 to 100,000 distinct CDR3 sequences; approximately 15% are singletons and the top ten take roughly 6.4%. The sample comprised whole blood. The receptor set was obtained from an adult who was a healthcare worker with PCR-confirmed SARS-CoV-2 infection or an uninfected control (not recorded which).

Points on this clonotype: Without the conserved terminal phenylalanine or tryptophan, this CDR3 likely stems from a read error. The chain combines TRBV28 with TRBJ2-3, with D perhaps TRBD2 (6 bases). The CDR3 length is 15 residues. Per the germline V gene, CDR1 is MDHEN and CDR2 is SYDVKM. V was pared by 5 bases and J by 1 base, with 13 bases between. The chain's CDR3 is CASSRDGLRTDTQYS. The CDR3 nucleotides read TGTGCCAGCAGTAGGGACGGACTACGCACAGATACGCAGTATTCT.

The chain links TRBV5-4 to TRBJ1-1; maybe TRBD1 (5 bases). This CDR3 comprises 14 residues. Germline assignment: CDR1 SGHNT and CDR2 YYREEE (reference sequence). Trimming pared 0 bases from V and 1 base from J, leaving 7 bases between. The CDR3 loop is CASSLGGENTEAFF. CDR3 sequence (DNA): TGTGCCAGCAGCTTGGGGGGGGAGAACACTGAAGCTTTCTTT.

The CDR3 here is CSVFPNGGGELFF. The DNA of the CDR3 is TGCAGCGTTTTTCCAAACGGGGGCGGGGAGCTGTTTTTT. The chain combines TRBV29-1 with TRBJ2-2, with a possible D match to TRBD2 (6 bases). Germline values: CDR1 SQVTM, CDR2 ANQGSEA. This CDR3 spans 13 amino acids. Trimming took 5 bases from V and 7 from J, leaving 14 bases between them.

This chain joins TRBV28 and TRBJ2-1, with 10 bases matching TRBD2. The germline CDR1 and CDR2 sequences are MDHEN and SYDVKM. The length of the CDR3 is 14 residues. Losses at the gene ends were 2 bases for V and 10 bases for J; bases not matched to a gene: 5. The CDR3 region has the DNA TGTGCCAGCAGTTTAGGGCTAGCGGGAGCAGAGCAGTTCTTC. Protein product: CASSLGLAGAEQFF. Drawing the rest from reference TRBV28 and TRBJ2-1, the complete variable domain is DVKVTQSSRYLVKRTGEKVFLECVQDMDHENMFWYRQDPGLGLRLIYFSYDVKMKEKGDIPEGYSVSREKKERFSLILESASTNQTSMYLCASSLGLAGAEQFFGPGTRLTVL.

This clonotype was seen a handful of times. The V and J genes are TRBV11-1 and TRBJ2-7; 7 positions match TRBD1. Per germline, CDR1 SGHAT and CDR2 FQDESV (reference sequence). The CDR3 consists of 12 residues. V lost 3 bases to trimming and J lost 5 bases; unmatched junction nucleotides: 1. The CDR3 nucleotides are TGTGCCAGCAGCTTGGACAGGAACGAGCAGTACTTC. Translating gives CASSLDRNEQYF.